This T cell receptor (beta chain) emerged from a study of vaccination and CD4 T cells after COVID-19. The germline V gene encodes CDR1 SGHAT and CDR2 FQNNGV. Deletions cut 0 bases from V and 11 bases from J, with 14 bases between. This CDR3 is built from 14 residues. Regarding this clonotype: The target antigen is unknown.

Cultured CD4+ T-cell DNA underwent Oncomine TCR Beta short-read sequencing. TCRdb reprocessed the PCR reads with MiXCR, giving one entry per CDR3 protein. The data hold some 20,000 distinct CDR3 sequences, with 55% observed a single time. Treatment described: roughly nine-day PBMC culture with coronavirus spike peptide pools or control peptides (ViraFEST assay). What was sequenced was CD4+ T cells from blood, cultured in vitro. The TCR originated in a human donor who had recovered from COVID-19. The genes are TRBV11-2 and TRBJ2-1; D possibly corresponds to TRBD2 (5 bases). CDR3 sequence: CASSLDPPYGKQFF. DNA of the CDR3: TGTGCCAGCAGCTTAGATCCTCCCTACGGGAAGCAGTTCTTC.